One T cell receptor beta chain is described in this entry. Only in-frame clones appear in the TCRdb table, and some are missing; sequencing was by immunoSEQ multiplex PCR. The repertoire holds hundreds of thousands of clones, with approximately 87% as singletons. The data are from a study of shared T cell receptors in the human thymus. Germline V lookup: CDR1 LGHNT, CDR2 FRNRAP. J gave up 4 bases and V 5 bases, and 6 bases lay outside the gene matches. The CDR3 has 16 residues. The same sample was also studied in work on human thymus T cells.

The clonotype comes from a boy under two years old with a congenital heart defect. Sequencing was carried out using thymocytes. The genes are TRBV12-5 and TRBJ2-2, with TRBD2 matching over 11 bases. CDR3 sequence: CASGLISGRGTGELFF. The CDR3 DNA is TGTGCTAGTGGTCTTATTAGCGGGAGGGGCACCGGGGAGCTGTTTTTT.